There are a few counts of the clone carrying this T cell receptor beta chain. MiXCR, applied by TCRdb to the 5' RACE reads, yields one record per CDR3 protein. Among about 44,000 distinct CDR3 sequences, roughly 13% were seen once, and the ten largest hold 55% to 70%. This CDR3 spans 15 amino acids. Per the germline V gene, CDR1 is SGHKS and CDR2 is YYEKEE (reference sequence). The trim removed 4 bases at V and 3 bases at J, leaving 8 bases unmatched. The source of the sample is a study of spatial heterogeneity in lung cancer. The time point is: sample taken at primary tumor resection. The rearrangement links TRBV5-5 to TRBJ2-7; 9 bases are a match to TRBD1. Material: PBMCs, obtained at surgery. This TCR came from a male donor with early-stage non-small cell lung cancer. The CDR3 sequence: CASSPTGGSYYEQYF. For the CDR3, the DNA is TGTGCCAGCAGCCCCACAGGGGGCTCATACTACGAGCAGTACTTC.